This T cell receptor (beta chain) stems from a study of CXCR3-negative and CXCR3-positive naive CD8 T cells. Concerning this clonotype itself: Its antigen remains unknown.

The authors made the TRB cDNA libraries by 5' RACE using UMI labels. TCRdb reworked the 5' RACE reads into one entry per CDR3 protein, no DNA. Its table records about 24,000 distinct CDR3 sequences. CDR1 is SQVTM, CDR2 ANQGSEA, per germline. The CDR3 consists of 12 residues. Study-level results: The study found CXCR3 expression partially decreased after cryopreservation and ran most assays on fresh PBMCs.

The specimen sequenced was naive CXCR3- CD8+ T cells from blood. Subset meaning: CD45RO-CCR7+CD27+CD95- naive CD8+ T cells lacking CXCR3 (TNR3-). The chain carries TRBV29-1 and TRBJ1-1. The sequence was collected from a human donor in good health. Some clones in this sample may be carry-over from other donors' samples. CDR3 sequence: CSVIMVGTEAFF.